This T cell receptor (beta chain) was captured in a study of spatial heterogeneity in lung cancer (dated by TCRdb to between 2017 and 2020). Turning to the overall study: Beta-chain transcripts were consistently detected in greater numbers than alpha-chain transcripts, which likely reflects a higher abundance of beta-chain transcripts. The study quantitatively compared TCR alpha and beta repertoires across multiple tumor regions, matched nontumor lung and blood in non-small cell lung cancer. A strong correlation was found between TCR transcript counts in tumor regions and a T cell transcriptional module score from matched bulk RNA-seq. At surgery, over 200 tumor regions, around 64 matched nontumor lung samples and 50 to 60 PBMC samples were TCR-sequenced for both alpha and beta chains. In the raw uncorrected reads, each unique combination of TCR and UMI appeared on average more than ten times. Nonsynonymous mutation counts, determined by whole-exome sequencing of tumor tissue, were related to features of the TCR repertoire. Study-wide findings and limitations: Confirming at a functional level the hypothesis that regional TCRs recognize regional mutations was considered to require additional single-cell paired TCR alpha and beta sequencing. The tumor nonsynonymous mutation count correlated with the number of expanded intratumoral alpha and beta TCRs. Counts of ubiquitous and regional expanded TCRs correlated with counts of ubiquitous and regional nonsynonymous mutations, respectively. TCR-seq was estimated to cover only roughly 6.8% of tumor T cells for alpha chains and approximately 13% for beta chains.

This clonotype was observed many times. Its antigen is unknown. No per-base quality is available; no much larger clone lies one base away. Library generation was performed with 5' RACE. Sequencing used a NextSeq 500. To allow correction of PCR and sequencing errors, the TCR library protocol tagged every TCR cDNA molecule with a unique molecular identifier. The study's own analysis went as follows. TCR identification, UMI-based error correction and CDR3 extraction were performed with Decombinator tools. Expanded TCRs were defined as those above a frequency of 2 per 1,000, corresponding to the top 1% of the tumor frequency distribution. Expanded tumor TCRs were classed as regional if statistically deemed absent (corrected P<0.05) from at least one tumor region, otherwise ubiquitous. Renyi diversity was calculated using the R vegan package after each repertoire was subsampled 100 times to 5,000 TCRs. To build CDR3 similarity networks, amino acid triplet string-kernel similarity was used, and CDR3s were connected when their pairwise similarity was above 0.82. TCRdb handled the public reads itself, with Q25 trimming in fastp and clone calling in MiXCR, and kept productive beta chains. Identical CDR3 proteins give one entry, which carries the most common genes and DNA. These V and J calls originate from TCRdb's pipeline instead of the authors' own analysis. This sample gives about 14,000 distinct CDR3 sequences in total; approximately 4.5% of them show up just once. About a sixth of the sample is held by the ten biggest clonotypes.

The time point label on this specimen signifies: sample taken at primary tumor resection. Donors were 70 or so patients with early-stage, untreated non-small cell lung cancer from the lung TRACERx cohort. For TCR sequencing, whole RNA was extracted from tumor and nontumor lung tissue, or from cryopreserved PBMC samples, and no cell sorting was done. A patient was chosen for TCR sequencing only when enough RNA was available from at least two tumor regions. Tumor and adjacent nontumor lung specimens were reviewed by a lung pathologist before selection. The germline V gene (reference sequence) supplies CDR1 DFQATT and CDR2 SNEGSKA. There are 14 amino acids in the CDR3, from cysteine to phenylalanine inclusive. Here the CDR3 DNA is all that survives: 42 bases in frame from base 1. Trimming costs V 2 bases and J 3 bases, and their ends lie 12 bases apart.

Source: lung tumor tissue, taken at surgery. The TCR was taken from a female donor with early-stage non-small cell lung cancer. In this chain, TRBV20-1 is recombined with TRBJ2-3, and the D gene may be TRBD1, 5 bases matching. The DNA reads as follows: TGCAGTGCTAGAAAGGGGATTCGGACAGATACGCAGTATTTT. Its translation is CSARKGIRTDTQYF.